This paragraph reports one T cell receptor (beta chain). Adults between about 18 and 89 years of age took part from 20 to 25 US areas. The method was immunoSEQ multiplex PCR; TCRdb's version includes in-frame clones alone and lacks a portion of them. The sample carries roughly 220,000 clones, around 89% recorded once. These data come from a study of blood T cell repertoires in COVID-19. This receptor was identified in a man under 40 who had been exposed to COVID-19. The source material was PBMCs or T cells enriched from blood (not recorded which).

CDR3 nucleotides: TGTGCCTTTTCCGGGATTTATAATTCACCCCTCCACTTT. Protein: CAFSGIYNSPLHF. The chain uses TRBV30 and TRBJ1-6; D not certain. The V gene lost 7 bases and the J gene lost 4 bases, with 11 bases spanning the gap. The CDR3 loop spans 13 amino acids. The germline CDR1 and CDR2 sequences are GTSNPN and SVGIG (reference sequence).